Listed here is a single TCR beta chain. The junction had 15 bases not matched to a gene; V was cut back by 7 bases and J by 6 bases. The CDR3 runs to 16 residues. In germline, CDR1 is MDHEN, CDR2 SYDVKM. This record comes from a study of blood T cell repertoires in COVID-19. TCRdb keeps only in-frame clones here, not all; method: immunoSEQ multiplex PCR. The data show approximately 400,000 clones, more than 75% seen once. The participants were between about 18 and 90 years old and came from roughly 25 US areas. Sequenced sample: PBMCs or T cells enriched from blood (not recorded which). The origin of this receptor is a woman between 18 and 30 years old who had recovered from COVID-19. This chain links TRBV28 with TRBJ2-7; 10 nucleotides align to TRBD1. This CDR3 is CASTKGRGTGDREQYF. DNA for the CDR3: TGTGCCAGCACCAAAGGAAGGGGGACAGGGGATCGCGAGCAGTACTTC.